Below are 3 T cell receptor beta chains sequenced from a single sample in a study of CD8 T cells in Susac syndrome. The authors reverse transcribed roughly 0.5 to 1 ug RNA with random hexamers. A single record per CDR3 protein comes from TCRdb applying MiXCR to the immunoSEQ multiplex PCR reads. The sample includes some 150,000 distinct CDR3 sequences, 94% of them seen just once. The source material was CD4+ T cells from PBMCs. All receptors derive from a human donor in good health.

CDR3 residues: CASSSTGPGRYEQYF. Here the CDR3 DNA reads TGTGCCAGCAGTTCGACGGGCCCGGGGAGATACGAGCAGTACTTC. The J gene is TRBJ2-7, the V gene TRBV12-3 or TRBV12-4, with D tentatively TRBD2 (5 bases). Trimming took 4 bases from V and 4 from J, leaving 17 bases between them. The CDR3 covers 15 residues.

The rearrangement joins TRBV3-1 to TRBJ2-2; unclear D gene. Germline V gives CDR1 LGHDT, CDR2 YNNKEL (reference sequence). The CDR3 is 15 residues long. Trimming stripped 4 bases from V and 0 bases from J, with 9 bases between. The CDR3 region is CASSRARTNTGELFF. CDR3 coding DNA: TGTGCCAGCAGCCGAGCACGGACGAACACCGGGGAGCTGTTTTTT.

The chain uses TRBV15 and TRBJ2-7; 7 bases align to TRBD1. After removal of 1 base from V and 2 bases from J, the junction contained 5 bases not matched to a gene. This CDR3 region has 15 residues. Germline V gene sequence: CDR1 LNHNV, CDR2 YYDKDF (reference sequence). The CDR3 bases are TGTGCCACCAGCAGAGCCTTCGGGACAGCCTACGAGCAGTACTTC. Translation gives CATSRAFGTAYEQYF.